These 12 T cell receptor beta chains were all obtained from the same sample, sequenced in a study of blood T cell repertoires in COVID-19. Using immunoSEQ multiplex PCR, the repertoire was profiled, and TCRdb retains in-frame clones only, with some absent. The sample shows around 120,000 clones, about 75% of them seen only once. Source material: peripheral blood. Source of these receptors: a man at least 80 years old with acute or convalescent COVID-19.

This sequence joins TRBV7-6 and TRBJ1-4; 8 nucleotides match TRBD1. Germline-derived CDR1 and CDR2 are SGHVS and FNYEAQ. The CDR3 is 17 amino acids. The junction had 14 bases not matched to a gene; V was cut back by 5 bases and J by 6 bases. CDR3 nucleotide sequence: TGTGCCAGCAGCCAAACCGGTCAGCAGGGGGCGTATGAAAAACTGTTTTTT. Translation gives CASSQTGQQGAYEKLFF.

The chain has TRBV2 and TRBJ1-3, with D unclear. V was cut by 2 bases and J by 2 bases, with 7 bases left in between. The length of the CDR3 is 14 residues. Germline CDR1 and CDR2: SNHLY and FYNNEI. DNA for the CDR3: TGTGCCAGCAGTGAAAAGAGCGCTGGAAACACCATATATTTT. Amino acid sequence: CASSEKSAGNTIYF.

This chain uses TRBV2 with TRBJ2-7; no clear D. Germline values: CDR1 SNHLY, CDR2 FYNNEI. V was cut by 2 bases and J by 12 bases, with 23 bases left in between. The CDR3 is made up of 15 amino acids. The CDR3 DNA reads as TGTGCCAGCAGTGAACAACCCCCCTACAACCTTCAGCGGTACTTC. This encodes CASSEQPPYNLQRYF.

The rearrangement links TRBV6-2 or TRBV6-3 to TRBJ2-5; 7 positions match TRBD2. The CDR3 runs 16 residues. Germline CDR1 is MNHEY and CDR2 is SVGEGT. The V and J ends lost 5 bases and 7 bases, in that order; junction bases with no gene match: 16. The CDR3 reads CASSPRTVGGPGTQYF. In DNA form, the CDR3 reads TGTGCCAGCAGTCCCCGTACAGTGGGAGGGCCTGGGACCCAGTACTTC.

This clone occurred a few times. V and J are TRBV21-1 and TRBJ2-1; TRBD2 is taken as the D call from the table, unchecked against the DNA. TRBV21-1 is marked as a pseudogene. The CDR3 totals 15 residues. The CDR3 bases are TGTGCCAGCCAGACTAGCGGTTACTCCTACAATGAGCAGTTCTTC. Its translation is CASQTSGYSYNEQFF.

The chain carries TRBV9 and TRBJ1-3; D is unresolved. CDR1 SGDLS and CDR2 YYNGEE come from the germline V gene. The CDR3 is 15 amino acids. Trimming shortened V by 3 bases and J by 4 bases, and 14 bases separated the two germline ends. The CDR3 DNA follows: TGTGCCAGCAGCGGACAACCGGCTGCCGGAAACACCATATATTTT. It translates to CASSGQPAAGNTIYF. Combining the CDR3 with reference TRBV9 and TRBJ1-3 gives the whole variable domain DSGVTQTPKHLITATGQRVTLRCSPRSGDLSVYWYQQSLDQGLQFLIQYYNGEERAKGNILERFSAQQFPDLHSELNLSSLELGDSALYFCASSGQPAAGNTIYFGEGSWLTVV.

The chain uses TRBV6-5 and TRBJ1-2, with 7 positions matching TRBD1. With V trimmed by 5 bases and J by 8 bases, 5 bases remained unmatched. The germline CDR1 and CDR2 sequences are MNHEY and SVGAGI. CDR3 length equals 12 residues. The CDR3 reads CASSTGARGYTF. For the CDR3, the DNA is TGTGCCAGCAGTACAGGGGCAAGGGGCTACACCTTC.

The chain carries TRBV2 and TRBJ1-4; weak D call: TRBD1 (5 bases). Germline CDR1 SNHLY, CDR2 FYNNEI. Trimming cost V 5 bases and J 8 bases, with 12 bases left between them. This CDR3 has 13 residues. The CDR3 sequence is CASSKVQGEKLFF. The CDR3 nucleotides read TGTGCCAGCAGTAAAGTGCAGGGAGAAAAACTGTTTTTT.

Of note for this clone: Other DNA sequences within the sample encode an identical CDR3. This chain connects TRBV9 to TRBJ2-5; 15 bases agree with TRBD2. The germline V gene encodes CDR1 SGDLS and CDR2 YYNGEE. The CDR3 sequence is 19 residues long. Trimming at V came to 0 bases and at J to 4 bases, leaving 10 bases not matched to a gene. The CDR3: CASSVGVGLAGGGGETQYF. The CDR3 DNA reads as TGTGCCAGCAGCGTAGGGGTGGGACTAGCGGGGGGTGGAGGAGAGACCCAGTACTTC. Based on the CDR3 plus reference TRBV9 and TRBJ2-5, the full variable domain is DSGVTQTPKHLITATGQRVTLRCSPRSGDLSVYWYQQSLDQGLQFLIQYYNGEERAKGNILERFSAQQFPDLHSELNLSSLELGDSALYFCASSVGVGLAGGGGETQYFGPGTRLLVL.

A few counts support this clone. This rearrangement joins TRBV3-1 (or the pseudogene TRBV3-2) to TRBJ1-2; D gene uncertain. Germline CDR1 LGHDT, CDR2 YNNKEL (reference sequence). The germline V and J ends were trimmed by 0 bases and 4 bases, with 9 bases remaining between them. This CDR3 contains 14 residues. CDR3 region: CASSQDTATYGYTF. The CDR3, as DNA: TGTGCCAGCAGCCAAGATACAGCTACCTATGGCTACACCTTC.

The chain combines TRBV2 with TRBJ1-6, with D possibly TRBD1 on 6 matching bases. The CDR3 length is 14 residues. Germline V gives CDR1 SNHLY, CDR2 FYNNEI. V was trimmed by 7 bases and J by 10 bases, leaving 17 bases between them. Written as DNA, the CDR3 is TGTGCCAGCAAAGAAGACCAGGGGACATCACCCCTCCACTTT. This encodes CASKEDQGTSPLHF.

The V and J genes are TRBV27 and TRBJ1-2; tentative D call: TRBD1 (6 bases). V was pared by 7 bases and J by 7 bases, with 25 bases between. The germline gives CDR1 MNHEY, CDR2 SMNVEV (reference sequence). The CDR3 consists of 16 residues. In DNA, the CDR3 is TGTGCCAGCACCTCCCTTAGCCAGGGGAGGGTAGGTGGCTACACCTTC. Its protein is CASTSLSQGRVGGYTF.